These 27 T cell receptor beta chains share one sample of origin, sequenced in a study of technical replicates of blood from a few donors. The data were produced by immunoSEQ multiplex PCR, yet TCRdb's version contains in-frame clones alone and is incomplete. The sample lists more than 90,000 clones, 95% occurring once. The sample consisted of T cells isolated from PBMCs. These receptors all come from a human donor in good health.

The CDR3 spells CSVRRPKPHEQFF. CDR3 bases: TGCAGCGTTAGGAGGCCAAAACCCCATGAGCAGTTCTTC. The chain recombines TRBV29-1 with TRBJ2-1; D may be TRBD2 (5 bases). Germline CDR1 SQVTM, CDR2 ANQGSEA. V gave up 5 bases and J gave up 8 bases, with 16 bases separating them. CDR3 length: 13 residues.

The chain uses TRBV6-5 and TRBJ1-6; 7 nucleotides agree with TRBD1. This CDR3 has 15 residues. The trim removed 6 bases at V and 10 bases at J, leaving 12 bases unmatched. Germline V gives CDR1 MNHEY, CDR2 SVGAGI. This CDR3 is CASSGTANPVSPLHF. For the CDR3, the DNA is TGTGCCAGCAGCGGGACAGCCAACCCGGTATCACCCCTCCACTTT.

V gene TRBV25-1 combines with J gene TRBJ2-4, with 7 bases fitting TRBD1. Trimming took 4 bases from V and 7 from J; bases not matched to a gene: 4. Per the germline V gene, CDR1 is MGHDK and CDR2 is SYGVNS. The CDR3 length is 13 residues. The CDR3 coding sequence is TGTGCCAGCAGTGGATGGGACAGTAACATTCAGTACTTC. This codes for CASSGWDSNIQYF.

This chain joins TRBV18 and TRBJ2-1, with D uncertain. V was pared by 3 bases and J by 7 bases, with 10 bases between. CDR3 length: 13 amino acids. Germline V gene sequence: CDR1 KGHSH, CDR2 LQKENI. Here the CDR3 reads CASSPALGNEQFF. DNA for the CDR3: TGTGCCAGCTCACCGGCGCTAGGTAATGAGCAGTTCTTC.

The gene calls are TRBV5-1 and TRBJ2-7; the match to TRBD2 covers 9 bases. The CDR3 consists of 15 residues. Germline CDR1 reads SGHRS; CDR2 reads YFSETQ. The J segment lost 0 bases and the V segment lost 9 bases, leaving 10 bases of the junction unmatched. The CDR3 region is CATQPLSGSSYEQYF. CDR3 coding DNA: TGCGCCACCCAGCCCCTTAGCGGGAGCTCCTACGAGCAGTACTTC.

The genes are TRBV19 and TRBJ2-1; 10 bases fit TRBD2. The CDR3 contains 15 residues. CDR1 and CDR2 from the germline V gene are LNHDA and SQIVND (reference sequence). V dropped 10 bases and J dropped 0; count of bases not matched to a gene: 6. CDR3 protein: CATRTSGVSYNEQFF. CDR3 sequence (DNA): TGTGCCACTCGGACTAGCGGCGTCTCCTACAATGAGCAGTTCTTC.

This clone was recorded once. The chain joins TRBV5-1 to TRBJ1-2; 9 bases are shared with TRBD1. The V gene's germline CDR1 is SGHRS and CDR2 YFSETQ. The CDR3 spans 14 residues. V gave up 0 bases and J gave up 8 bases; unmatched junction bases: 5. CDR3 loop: CASSLDRGLKGYTF. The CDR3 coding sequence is TGCGCCAGCAGCTTGGACAGGGGGCTAAAGGGCTACACCTTC.

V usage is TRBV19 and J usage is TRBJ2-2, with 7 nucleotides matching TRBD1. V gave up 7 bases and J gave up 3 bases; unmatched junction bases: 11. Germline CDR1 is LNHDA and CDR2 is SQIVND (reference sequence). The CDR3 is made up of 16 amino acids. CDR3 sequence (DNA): TGTGCCAGTACTTTACCGAGGGACAGCTACACCGGGGAGCTGTTTTTT. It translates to CASTLPRDSYTGELFF.

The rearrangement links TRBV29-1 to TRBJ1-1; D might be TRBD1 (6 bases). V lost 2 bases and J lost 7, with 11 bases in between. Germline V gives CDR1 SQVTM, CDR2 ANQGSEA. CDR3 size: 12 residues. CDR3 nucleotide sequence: TGCAGCGTTGAAACAGGGTTTGGTGAAGCTTTCTTT. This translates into CSVETGFGEAFF.

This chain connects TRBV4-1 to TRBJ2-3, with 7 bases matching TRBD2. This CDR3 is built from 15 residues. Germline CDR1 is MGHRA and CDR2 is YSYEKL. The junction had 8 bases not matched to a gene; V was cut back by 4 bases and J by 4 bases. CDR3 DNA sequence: TGCGCCAGCAGCCGCGTCCGGGGGGTGGCAGATACGCAGTATTTT. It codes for CASSRVRGVADTQYF.

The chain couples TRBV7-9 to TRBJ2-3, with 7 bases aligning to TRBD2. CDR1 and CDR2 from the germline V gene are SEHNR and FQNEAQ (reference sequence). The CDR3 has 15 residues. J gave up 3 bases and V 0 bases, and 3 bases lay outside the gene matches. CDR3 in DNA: TGTGCCAGCAGCTTAGCGGGAGGGCCAACAGATACGCAGTATTTT. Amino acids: CASSLAGGPTDTQYF.

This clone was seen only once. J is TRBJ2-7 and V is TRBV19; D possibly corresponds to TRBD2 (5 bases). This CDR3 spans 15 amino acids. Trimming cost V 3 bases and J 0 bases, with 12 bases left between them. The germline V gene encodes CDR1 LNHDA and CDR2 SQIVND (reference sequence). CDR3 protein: CASSMRGGPSYEQYF. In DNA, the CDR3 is TGTGCCAGTAGTATGCGAGGAGGACCCTCCTACGAGCAGTACTTC.

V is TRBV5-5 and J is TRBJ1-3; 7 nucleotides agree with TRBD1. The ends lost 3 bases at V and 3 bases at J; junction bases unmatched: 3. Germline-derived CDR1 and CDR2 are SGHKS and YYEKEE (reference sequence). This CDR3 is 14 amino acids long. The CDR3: CASSSGQVGNTIYF. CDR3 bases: TGTGCCAGCAGCTCCGGACAGGTTGGAAACACCATATATTTT.

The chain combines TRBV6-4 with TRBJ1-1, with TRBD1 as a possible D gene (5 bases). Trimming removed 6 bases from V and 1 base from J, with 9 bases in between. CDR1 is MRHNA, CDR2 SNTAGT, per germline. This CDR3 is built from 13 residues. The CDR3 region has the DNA TGTGCCAGCAGAATCGGACAGAACACTGAAGCTTTCTTT. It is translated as CASRIGQNTEAFF.

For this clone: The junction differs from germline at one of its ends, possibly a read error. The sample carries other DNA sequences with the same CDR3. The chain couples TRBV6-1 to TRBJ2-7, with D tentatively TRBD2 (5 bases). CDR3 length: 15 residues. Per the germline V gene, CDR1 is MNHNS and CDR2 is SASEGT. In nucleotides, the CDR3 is TGCGCCAGCAGTGAAGCAGCCAGCGGTGGCTACGAGCAGTACTTC. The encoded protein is CASSEAASGGYEQYF.

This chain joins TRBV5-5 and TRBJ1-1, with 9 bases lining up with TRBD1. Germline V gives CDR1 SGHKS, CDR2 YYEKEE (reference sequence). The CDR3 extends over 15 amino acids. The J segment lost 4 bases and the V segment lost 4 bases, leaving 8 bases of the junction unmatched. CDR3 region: CASSGPGQGITEAFF. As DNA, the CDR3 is TGTGCCAGCAGCGGTCCGGGACAGGGTATCACTGAAGCTTTCTTT.

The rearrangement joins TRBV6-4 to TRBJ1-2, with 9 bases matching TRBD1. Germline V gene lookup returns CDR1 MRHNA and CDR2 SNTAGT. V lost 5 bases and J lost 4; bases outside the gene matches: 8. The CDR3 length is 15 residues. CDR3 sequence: CASSYTGGAGYGYTF. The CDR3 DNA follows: TGTGCCAGCAGTTATACAGGGGGCGCTGGCTATGGCTACACCTTC.

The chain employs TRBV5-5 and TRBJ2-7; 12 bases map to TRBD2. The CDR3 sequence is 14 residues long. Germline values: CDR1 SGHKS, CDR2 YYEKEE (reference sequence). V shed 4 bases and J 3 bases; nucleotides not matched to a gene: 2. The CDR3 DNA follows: TGTGCCAGCAGCAGGGGACTAGCGGGCTACGAGCAGTACTTC. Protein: CASSRGLAGYEQYF.

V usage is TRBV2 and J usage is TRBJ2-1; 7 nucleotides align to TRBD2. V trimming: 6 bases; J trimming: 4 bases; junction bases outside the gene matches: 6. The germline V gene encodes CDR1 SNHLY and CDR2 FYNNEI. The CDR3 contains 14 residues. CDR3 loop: CASRGLLEYNEQFF. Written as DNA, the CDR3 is TGTGCCAGCAGGGGACTACTCGAATACAATGAGCAGTTCTTC.

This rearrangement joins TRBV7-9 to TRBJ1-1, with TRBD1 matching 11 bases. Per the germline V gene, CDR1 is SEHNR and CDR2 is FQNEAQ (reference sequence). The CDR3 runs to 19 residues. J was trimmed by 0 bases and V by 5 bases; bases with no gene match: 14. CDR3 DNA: TGTGCCAGCAGCCCACGCAACTCCGGGACAGGGGGTTTGAACACTGAAGCTTTCTTT. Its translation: CASSPRNSGTGGLNTEAFF.

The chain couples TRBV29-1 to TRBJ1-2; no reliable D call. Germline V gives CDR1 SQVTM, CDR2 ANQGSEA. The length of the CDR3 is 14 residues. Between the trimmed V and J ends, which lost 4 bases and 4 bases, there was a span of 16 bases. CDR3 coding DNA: TGCAGCGTTGGAAACCTTCGACTGGGCTATGGCTACACCTTC. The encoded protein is CSVGNLRLGYGYTF.

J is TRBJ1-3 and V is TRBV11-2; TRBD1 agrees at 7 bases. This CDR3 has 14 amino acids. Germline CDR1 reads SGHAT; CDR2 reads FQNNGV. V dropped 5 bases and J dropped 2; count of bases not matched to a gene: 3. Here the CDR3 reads CASSDGTAGNTIYF. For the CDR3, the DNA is TGTGCCAGCAGCGACGGGACAGCTGGAAACACCATATATTTT.

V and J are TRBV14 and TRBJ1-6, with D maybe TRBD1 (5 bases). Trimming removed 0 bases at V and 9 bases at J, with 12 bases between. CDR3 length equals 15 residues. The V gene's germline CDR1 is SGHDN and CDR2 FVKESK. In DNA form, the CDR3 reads TGTGCCAGCAGCCAAGATGTGGCAGGGCTTTCACCCCTCCACTTT. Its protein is CASSQDVAGLSPLHF.

CDR3 region: CVRSLARDREDSGANVLTF. The CDR3 DNA reads TGTGTCAGAAGCTTAGCGAGGGACAGAGAGGACTCTGGGGCCAACGTCCTGACTTTC. The gene calls are TRBV7-5 and TRBJ2-6; the tabulated D call, TRBD1, remains unverified against the DNA. TRBV7-5 is reported as a pseudogene. This CDR3 is built from 19 residues.

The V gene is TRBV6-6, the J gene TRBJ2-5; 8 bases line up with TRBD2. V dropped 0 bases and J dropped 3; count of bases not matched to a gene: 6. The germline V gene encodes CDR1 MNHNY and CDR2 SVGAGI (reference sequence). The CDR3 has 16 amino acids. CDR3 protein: CASSYSNRGGKETQYF. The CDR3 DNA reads TGTGCCAGCAGTTACTCGAACCGGGGGGGCAAAGAGACCCAGTACTTC.

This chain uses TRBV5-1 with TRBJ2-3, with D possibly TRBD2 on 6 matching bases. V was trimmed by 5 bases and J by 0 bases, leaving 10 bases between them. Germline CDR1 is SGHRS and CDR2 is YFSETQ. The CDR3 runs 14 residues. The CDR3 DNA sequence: TGCGCCAGCAGGGCGGGGCCAAGCACAGATACGCAGTATTTT. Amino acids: CASRAGPSTDTQYF.

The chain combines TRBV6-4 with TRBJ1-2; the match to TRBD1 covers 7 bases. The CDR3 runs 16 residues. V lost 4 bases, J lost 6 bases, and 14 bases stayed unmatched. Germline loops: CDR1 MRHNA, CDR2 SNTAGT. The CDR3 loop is CASSGQGFLIGDGYTF. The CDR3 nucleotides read TGTGCCAGCAGTGGACAGGGTTTTTTGATTGGAGATGGCTACACCTTC.